The source of this T cell receptor (beta chain) is a study of blood T cell repertoires in COVID-19. Study-level background: Acute and convalescent COVID-19 specimens originated in the United States, Italy and Spain.

As originally analysed: Quantification of nucleated cells was approximated via reference gene primer amplification. Profiled with immunoSEQ multiplex PCR; TCRdb holds only in-frame clones, not every one. That table furnishes V, J and clone size, whereas the DNA furnished D and trimming. Among over 60,000 clones listed, over 80% were seen once. Sequencing input: peripheral blood. The sequence was obtained from a human donor in a cohort sampled during active COVID-19.

The CDR3 loop is CASSVGQGASNSPLHF. The CDR3 nucleotides read TGTGCCAGCAGCGTTGGACAGGGGGCTTCGAATTCACCCCTCCACTTT. The chain recombines TRBV9 with TRBJ1-6, with 11 bases identical to TRBD1. Trimming removed 2 bases from V and 7 bases from J; junction bases left unmatched: 5. Germline CDR1 is SGDLS and CDR2 is YYNGEE. This CDR3 comprises 16 residues.